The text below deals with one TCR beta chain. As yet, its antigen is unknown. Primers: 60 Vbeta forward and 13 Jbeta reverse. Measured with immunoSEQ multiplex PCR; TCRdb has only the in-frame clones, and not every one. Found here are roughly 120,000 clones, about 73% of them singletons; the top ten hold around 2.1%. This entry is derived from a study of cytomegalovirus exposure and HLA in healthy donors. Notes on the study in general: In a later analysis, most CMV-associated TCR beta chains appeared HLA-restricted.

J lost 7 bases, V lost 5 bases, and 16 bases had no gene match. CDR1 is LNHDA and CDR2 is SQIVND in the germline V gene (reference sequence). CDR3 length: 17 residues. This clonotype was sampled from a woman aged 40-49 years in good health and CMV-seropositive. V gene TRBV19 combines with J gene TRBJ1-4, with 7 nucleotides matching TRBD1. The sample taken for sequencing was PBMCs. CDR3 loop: CASSPRQGRARGEKLFF. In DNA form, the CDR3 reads TGTGCCAGTAGTCCAAGACAGGGACGGGCGAGGGGTGAAAAACTGTTTTTT.